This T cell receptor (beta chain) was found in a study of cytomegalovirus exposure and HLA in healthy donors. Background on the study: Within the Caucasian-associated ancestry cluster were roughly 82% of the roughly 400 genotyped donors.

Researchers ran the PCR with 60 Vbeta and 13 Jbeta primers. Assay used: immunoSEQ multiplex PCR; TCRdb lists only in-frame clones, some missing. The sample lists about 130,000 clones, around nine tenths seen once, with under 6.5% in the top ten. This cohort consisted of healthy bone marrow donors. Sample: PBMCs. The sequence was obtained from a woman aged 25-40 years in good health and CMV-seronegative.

The CDR3 nucleotides read TGTGCCAGCAGCAATAGGGGCGCAAACACCGGGGAGCTGTTTTTT. Amino acids: CASSNRGANTGELFF. The rearrangement uses TRBV7-2 and TRBJ2-2, with TRBD1 as a possible D gene (5 bases). The CDR3 contains 15 residues. The V and J ends lost 5 bases and 2 bases respectively, with 12 bases between them. The V gene's germline CDR1 is SGHTA and CDR2 FQGNSA. The whole variable domain, filled in from reference TRBV7-2 and TRBJ2-2, reads GAGVSQSPSNKVTEKGKDVELRCDPISGHTALYWYRQSLGQGLEFLIYFQGNSAPDKSGLPSDRFSAERTGGSVSTLTIQRTQQEDSAVYLCASSNRGANTGELFFGEGSRLTVL.